This T cell receptor (beta chain) was found in a study of blood T cell repertoires in COVID-19. The assay was immunoSEQ multiplex PCR, and TCRdb's table has in-frame clones only and misses some. The sample includes 150,000 to 200,000 clones, 85% to 90% seen only once; the top ten take roughly 9.8%. This receptor was identified in a woman in her fifties or sixties with COVID-19, enrolled during active disease. The specimen was peripheral blood.

CDR3 amino acids: CASSQDRLTYEQYF. The CDR3, as DNA: TGTGCCAGCAGCCAAGATAGATTGACCTACGAGCAGTACTTC. This rearrangement joins TRBV3-1 (or the pseudogene TRBV3-2) to TRBJ2-7; D call uncertain. Per germline, CDR1 LGHDT and CDR2 YNNKEL (reference sequence). The CDR3 is made up of 14 amino acids. V was cut by 0 bases and J by 2 bases, with 8 bases left in between.